This T cell receptor beta chain was sequenced during a study of blood T cell repertoires in COVID-19. Overall study: Samples taken during acute and convalescent COVID-19 were collected in the United States, Italy and Spain.

V was pared by 1 base and J by 6 bases, with 11 bases of the junction left unmatched. In germline, CDR1 is LGHNA, CDR2 YSLEER. The CDR3 covers 17 residues. A COVID-19 case was met by exposed participants within 2 weeks before study entry. In the study's own analysis: Reference gene primer amplification gave nucleated cell count estimates. Some clones are missing from TCRdb's copy, which holds only in-frame ones; the method was immunoSEQ multiplex PCR. That table is the source of V, J and clone size, and D and trimming were worked out from the DNA. The sample holds about 220,000 clones; 83% are singletons and the top ten take about 4.8%. This clone was observed a handful of times.

The sequenced material came from PBMCs or T cells enriched from blood (not recorded which). The chain is built from TRBV4-3 and TRBJ1-4; TRBD1 matches 7 bases. The clonotype comes from a woman in her forties or fifties who had been exposed to COVID-19. CDR3 sequence: CASSQGYFGTADEKLFF. The CDR3, as DNA: TGCGCCAGCAGCCAAGGGTACTTTGGGACAGCCGATGAAAAACTGTTTTTT.